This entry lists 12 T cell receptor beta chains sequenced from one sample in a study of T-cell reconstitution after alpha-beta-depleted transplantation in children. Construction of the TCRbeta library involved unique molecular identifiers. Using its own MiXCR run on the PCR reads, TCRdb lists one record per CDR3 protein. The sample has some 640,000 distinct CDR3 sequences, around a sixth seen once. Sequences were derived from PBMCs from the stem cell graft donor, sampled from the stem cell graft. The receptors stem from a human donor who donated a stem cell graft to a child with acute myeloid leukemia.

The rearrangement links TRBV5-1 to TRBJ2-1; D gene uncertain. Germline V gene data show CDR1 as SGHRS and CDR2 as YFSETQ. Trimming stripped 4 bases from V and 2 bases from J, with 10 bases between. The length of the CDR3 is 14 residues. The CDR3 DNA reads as TGCGCCAGCAGCCCTAGGACCACCTACAATGAGCAGTTCTTC. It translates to CASSPRTTYNEQFF.

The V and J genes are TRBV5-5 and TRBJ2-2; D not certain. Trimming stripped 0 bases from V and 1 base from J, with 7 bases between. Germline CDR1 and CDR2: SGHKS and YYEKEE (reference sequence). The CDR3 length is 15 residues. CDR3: CASSLGTENTGELFF. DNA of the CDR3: TGTGCCAGCAGCTTGGGAACAGAGAACACCGGGGAGCTGTTTTTT. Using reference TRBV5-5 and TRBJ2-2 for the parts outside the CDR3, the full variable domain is DAGVTQSPTHLIKTRGQQVTLRCSPISGHKSVSWYQQVLGQGPQFIFQYYEKEERGRGNFPDRFSARQFPNYSSELNVNALLLGDSALYLCASSLGTENTGELFFGEGSRLTVL.

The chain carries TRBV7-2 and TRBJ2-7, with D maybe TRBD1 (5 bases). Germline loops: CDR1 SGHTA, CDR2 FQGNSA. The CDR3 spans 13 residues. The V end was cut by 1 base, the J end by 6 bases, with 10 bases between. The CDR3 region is CASSLEWGGEQYF. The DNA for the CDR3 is TGTGCCAGCAGCTTAGAGTGGGGCGGCGAGCAGTACTTC. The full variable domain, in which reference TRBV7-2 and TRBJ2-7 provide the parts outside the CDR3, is GAGVSQSPSNKVTEKGKDVELRCDPISGHTALYWYRQSLGQGLEFLIYFQGNSAPDKSGLPSDRFSAERTGGSVSTLTIQRTQQEDSAVYLCASSLEWGGEQYFGPGTRLTVT.

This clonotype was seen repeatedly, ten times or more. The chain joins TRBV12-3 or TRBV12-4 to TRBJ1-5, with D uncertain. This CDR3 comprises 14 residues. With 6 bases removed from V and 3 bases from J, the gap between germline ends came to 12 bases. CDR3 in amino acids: CASSPGPFNQPQHF. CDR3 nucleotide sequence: TGTGCCAGCAGCCCCGGGCCCTTCAATCAGCCCCAGCATTTT.

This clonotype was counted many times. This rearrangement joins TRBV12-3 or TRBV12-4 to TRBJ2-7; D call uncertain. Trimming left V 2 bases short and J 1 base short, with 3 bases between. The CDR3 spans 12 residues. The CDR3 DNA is TGTGCCAGCAGTTTACCGTCCTACGAGCAGTACTTC. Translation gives CASSLPSYEQYF.

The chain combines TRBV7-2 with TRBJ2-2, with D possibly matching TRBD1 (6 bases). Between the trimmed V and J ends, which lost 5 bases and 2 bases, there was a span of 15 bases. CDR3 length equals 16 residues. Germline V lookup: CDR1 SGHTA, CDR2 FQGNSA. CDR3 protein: CASSLPNRANTGELFF. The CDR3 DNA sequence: TGTGCCAGCAGCCTACCAAACAGGGCCAACACCGGGGAGCTGTTTTTT. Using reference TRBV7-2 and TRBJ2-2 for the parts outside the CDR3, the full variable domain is GAGVSQSPSNKVTEKGKDVELRCDPISGHTALYWYRQSLGQGLEFLIYFQGNSAPDKSGLPSDRFSAERTGGSVSTLTIQRTQQEDSAVYLCASSLPNRANTGELFFGEGSRLTVL.

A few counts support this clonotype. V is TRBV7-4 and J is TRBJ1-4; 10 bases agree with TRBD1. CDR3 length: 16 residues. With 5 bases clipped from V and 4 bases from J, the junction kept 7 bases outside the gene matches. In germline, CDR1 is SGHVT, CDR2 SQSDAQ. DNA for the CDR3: TGTGCCAGCAGCCTATCCGGGACAGGGGTTAATGAAAAACTGTTTTTT. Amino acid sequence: CASSLSGTGVNEKLFF.

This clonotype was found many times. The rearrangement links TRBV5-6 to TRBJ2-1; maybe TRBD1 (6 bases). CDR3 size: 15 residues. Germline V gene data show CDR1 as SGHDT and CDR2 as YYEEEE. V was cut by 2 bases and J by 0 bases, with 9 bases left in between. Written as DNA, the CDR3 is TGTGCCAGCAGCTTAGGACAGAGCTCCTACAATGAGCAGTTCTTC. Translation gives CASSLGQSSYNEQFF.

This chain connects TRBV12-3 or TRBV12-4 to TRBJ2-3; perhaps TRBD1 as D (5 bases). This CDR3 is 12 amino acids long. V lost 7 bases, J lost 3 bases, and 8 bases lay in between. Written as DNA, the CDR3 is TGTGCCAGCAACGACAGAACAGATACGCAGTATTTT. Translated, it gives CASNDRTDTQYF.

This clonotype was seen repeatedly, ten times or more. The CDR3 is CASSSTGNGDQFF. The CDR3 bases are TGTGCCAGCAGCTCAACAGGGAATGGAGACCAGTTCTTC. This chain joins TRBV7-2 and TRBJ2-1, with D possibly matching TRBD1 (6 bases). Germline V CDR1 and CDR2: SGHTA, FQGNSA. CDR3 length: 13 amino acids. Trimming stripped 4 bases from V and 13 bases from J, with 17 bases between. Based on the CDR3 plus reference TRBV7-2 and TRBJ2-1, the full variable domain is GAGVSQSPSNKVTEKGKDVELRCDPISGHTALYWYRQSLGQGLEFLIYFQGNSAPDKSGLPSDRFSAERTGGSVSTLTIQRTQQEDSAVYLCASSSTGNGDQFFGPGTRLTVL.

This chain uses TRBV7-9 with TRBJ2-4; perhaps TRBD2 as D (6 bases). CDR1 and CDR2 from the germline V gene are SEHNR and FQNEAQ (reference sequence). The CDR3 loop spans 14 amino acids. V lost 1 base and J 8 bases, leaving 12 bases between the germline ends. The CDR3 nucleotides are TGTGCCAGCAGCTTAGTGGGGGGATCGGACATTCAGTACTTC. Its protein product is CASSLVGGSDIQYF. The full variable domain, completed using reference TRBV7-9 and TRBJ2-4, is DTGVSQNPRHKITKRGQNVTFRCDPISEHNRLYWYRQTLGQGPEFLTYFQNEAQLEKSRLLSDRFSAERPKGSFSTLEIQRTEQGDSAMYLCASSLVGGSDIQYFGAGTRLSVL.

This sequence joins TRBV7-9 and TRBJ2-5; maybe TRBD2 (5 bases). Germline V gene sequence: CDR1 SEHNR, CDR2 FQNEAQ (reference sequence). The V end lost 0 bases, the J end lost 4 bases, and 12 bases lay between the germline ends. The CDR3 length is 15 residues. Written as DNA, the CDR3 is TGTGCCAGCAGCTTAGCGGACTTCGAGGGAGAGACCCAGTACTTC. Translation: CASSLADFEGETQYF.